A single sample is the source of the 20 T cell receptor beta chains below, sequenced in a study of blood T cell repertoires in COVID-19 (dated by TCRdb to about 2020). Libraries were constructed by the immunoSEQ multiplex PCR assay. What TCRdb holds here is the immuneACCESS table cut down to in-frame rearrangements. Part of the clones is not present; checked against another copy, under half of the missing clones reflect an unresolved V gene, and the others are unexplained. The sample data list 65,000 to 70,000 clones, and around 81% of these were observed just once. About 4.4% of the sample is held by the ten biggest clonotypes. Sequenced material: peripheral blood. These receptors all come from a woman aged 55-75 years with acute or convalescent COVID-19.

The rearrangement links TRBV6-5 to TRBJ2-3; 10 bases are shared with TRBD2. The length of the CDR3 is 15 residues. Trimming took 3 bases from V and 0 from J; bases not matched to a gene: 0. CDR1 and CDR2 from the germline V gene are MNHEY and SVGAGI. The CDR3 spells CASSYSGGSTDTQYF. CDR3 DNA sequence: TGTGCCAGCAGTTATAGCGGGGGGAGCACAGATACGCAGTATTTT.

This chain joins TRBV11-2 and TRBJ2-5; TRBD2 matches 10 bases. The germline gives CDR1 SGHAT, CDR2 FQNNGV. The CDR3 loop spans 15 amino acids. The V and J ends lost 5 bases and 3 bases, in that order; junction bases with no gene match: 6. CDR3 residues: CASSPRLAGEETQYF. CDR3 nucleotides: TGTGCCAGCAGCCCAAGACTAGCGGGCGAAGAGACCCAGTACTTC.

The CDR3 DNA follows: TGTGCCAGCAGCCCGGGATCCGGGACAGGGAACACTGAAGCTTTCTTT. Its protein is CASSPGSGTGNTEAFF. This chain links TRBV7-3 with TRBJ1-1; the match to TRBD1 covers 8 bases. Germline CDR1 and CDR2: SGHTA and FQGTGA. J lost 1 base, V lost 5 bases, and 9 bases had no gene match. The CDR3 loop spans 16 amino acids.

The chain is built from TRBV29-1 and TRBJ1-1; D is possibly TRBD1 (5 bases). The germline V gene encodes CDR1 SQVTM and CDR2 ANQGSEA. The V end was cut by 4 bases, the J end by 4 bases, with 13 bases between. This CDR3 comprises 13 residues. The CDR3 DNA follows: TGCAGCGTTGTTCAGGGTTCGGGCACTGAAGCTTTCTTT. Translation gives CSVVQGSGTEAFF.

The rearrangement uses TRBV7-2 and TRBJ2-1; D uncertain. Per the germline V gene, CDR1 is SGHTA and CDR2 is FQGNSA. This CDR3 has 19 residues. The V gene lost 2 bases and the J gene lost 3 bases, with 23 bases spanning the gap. The CDR3 region has the DNA TGTGCCAGCAGCTTACGCGGCGGCCGCCAGAACTATAACTACAATGAGCAGTTCTTC. Its translation is CASSLRGGRQNYNYNEQFF.

The table lists this clone with a count of one. The chain employs TRBV2 and TRBJ1-1; 7 bases line up with TRBD1. Germline trimming cut 6 bases from V and 0 bases from J; bases unmatched to any gene: 7. Germline V gene sequence: CDR1 SNHLY, CDR2 FYNNEI. CDR3 size: 15 residues. In nucleotides, the CDR3 is TGTGCCAGCAGCTTCCCCGACAGGGTGAACACTGAAGCTTTCTTT. Its translation: CASSFPDRVNTEAFF. The variable domain in full, with the rest retrieved from reference TRBV2 and TRBJ1-1, is EPEVTQTPSHQVTQMGQEVILRCVPISNHLYFYWYRQILGQKVEFLVSFYNNEISEKSEIFDDQFSVERPDGSNFTLKIRSTKLEDSAMYFCASSFPDRVNTEAFFGQGTRLTVV.

This chain links TRBV5-4 with TRBJ2-7; possibly TRBD1 for D (5 bases). Germline V gene lookup returns CDR1 SGHNT and CDR2 YYREEE (reference sequence). V was trimmed by 0 bases and J by 3 bases, leaving 16 bases between them. This CDR3 region has 16 residues. CDR3 sequence: CASSLDPDTTLYEQYF. CDR3 DNA: TGTGCCAGCAGCTTGGACCCGGACACCACCCTCTACGAGCAGTACTTC.

This clone was seen only a few times. The chain has TRBV21-1 and TRBJ2-2; TRBD1, as called in the table, went unchecked against the DNA. TRBV21-1 is a pseudogene segment. The CDR3 has 14 amino acids. The CDR3 sequence: CTLTPLGVVGELFF. The CDR3 DNA follows: TGTACCCTAACCCCCCTGGGCGTGGTCGGGGAGCTGTTTTTT.

The chain combines TRBV9 with TRBJ2-1, with TRBD2 as a possible D gene (6 bases). Trimming removed 7 bases at V and 0 bases at J, with 14 bases between. This CDR3 comprises 15 residues. The V gene's germline CDR1 is SGDLS and CDR2 YYNGEE. As DNA, the CDR3 is TGTGCCAGCTCAGGGACTGCTAGCTCCTACAATGAGCAGTTCTTC. Amino acids: CASSGTASSYNEQFF.

The V and J genes are TRBV30 and TRBJ1-1; D unclear. With 2 bases removed from V and 1 base from J, the gap between germline ends came to 5 bases. Germline CDR1 and CDR2: GTSNPN and SVGIG (reference sequence). This CDR3 contains 12 residues. The CDR3 loop reads CAWSFQNTEAFF. The CDR3 DNA is TGTGCCTGGAGTTTCCAGAACACTGAAGCTTTCTTT.

The J gene is TRBJ2-3, the V gene TRBV2; 9 nucleotides line up with TRBD2. CDR1 and CDR2 from the germline V gene are SNHLY and FYNNEI. The CDR3 runs 15 residues. V gave up 4 bases and J gave up 3 bases; unmatched junction bases: 5. Here the CDR3 reads CASSGPSGVTDTQYF. CDR3 sequence (DNA): TGTGCCAGCAGTGGGCCTAGCGGGGTAACAGATACGCAGTATTTT.

V is TRBV30 and J is TRBJ1-2; 9 bases are a match to TRBD1. The CDR3 is made up of 13 amino acids. Germline CDR1 and CDR2: GTSNPN and SVGIG (reference sequence). With V trimmed by 2 bases and J by 4 bases, 2 bases remained unmatched. The CDR3 protein is CAWSTGGFYGYTF. CDR3 sequence (DNA): TGTGCCTGGAGTACAGGGGGCTTCTATGGCTACACCTTC.

The rearrangement links TRBV30 to TRBJ1-5; D is possibly TRBD1 (6 bases). V dropped 4 bases and J dropped 6 bases, with 16 bases sitting between them. The CDR3 loop spans 14 amino acids. CDR1 is GTSNPN, CDR2 SVGIG, per germline (reference sequence). The CDR3 region has the DNA TGTGCCTGGAAGAAGGCCAGGGGTGCTCAGCCCCAGCATTTT. Protein: CAWKKARGAQPQHF.

CDR3 bases: TGTGCCAGCAGTGAAGTGCTACGGACAGGGGGACGTGAAAAACTGTTTTTT. Its translation is CASSEVLRTGGREKLFF. The rearrangement uses TRBV2 and TRBJ1-4; 10 positions agree with TRBD1. The V segment lost 1 base and the J segment 7 bases; nucleotides outside the gene matches: 9. In germline, CDR1 is SNHLY, CDR2 FYNNEI. The CDR3 extends over 17 amino acids.

In nucleotides, the CDR3 is TGTGCCAGCAGTGCTGGACAGGGGCATGGCTACACCTTC. Translating gives CASSAGQGHGYTF. The chain links TRBV6-6 to TRBJ1-2, with 9 bases that match TRBD1. CDR3 length: 13 residues. V lost 5 bases, J lost 6 bases, and 4 bases stayed unmatched. Per germline, CDR1 MNHNY and CDR2 SVGAGI (reference sequence).

The chain is built from TRBV19 and TRBJ1-2; D is unresolved. The CDR3 runs 12 residues. Germline loops: CDR1 LNHDA, CDR2 SQIVND (reference sequence). V lost 5 bases and J lost 8, with 12 bases in between. CDR3 protein: CASSLNPGGYTF. The CDR3 nucleotides are TGTGCCAGTAGTTTAAACCCGGGAGGCTACACCTTC.

The chain has TRBV7-9 and TRBJ1-6; the D gene is possibly TRBD1 (6 bases). The CDR3 length is 15 residues. The V gene lost 5 bases and the J gene lost 5 bases, with 13 bases spanning the gap. In germline, CDR1 is SEHNR, CDR2 FQNEAQ (reference sequence). CDR3 loop: CASSPLTGNNSPLHF. The CDR3 DNA is TGTGCCAGCAGCCCATTGACAGGAAATAATTCACCCCTCCACTTT.

The chain joins TRBV19 to TRBJ1-2; D might be TRBD1 (5 bases). The V gene's germline CDR1 is LNHDA and CDR2 SQIVND (reference sequence). With 4 bases removed from V and 5 bases from J, the gap between germline ends came to 17 bases. The CDR3 has 15 residues. The CDR3 DNA reads TGTGCCAGTAGTACGACAGTTCTGGCCCCGTATGGCTACACCTTC. Protein sequence: CASSTTVLAPYGYTF.

The chain is built from TRBV6-1 and TRBJ1-2, with 8 nucleotides matching TRBD1. CDR3 size: 13 residues. Unmatched junction bases numbered 3, after V lost 3 bases and J lost 6 bases. CDR1 and CDR2 (germline): MNHNS, SASEGT. For the CDR3, the DNA is TGTGCCAGCAGTGACAGGGGGCTTAATGGCTACACCTTC. It translates to CASSDRGLNGYTF.

The chain carries TRBV6-5 and TRBJ2-1; 11 nucleotides match TRBD2. Germline CDR1 MNHEY, CDR2 SVGAGI. J lost 6 bases, V lost 6 bases, and 4 bases had no gene match. CDR3 length: 14 residues. The CDR3 region has the DNA TGTGCCAGCAGGGGTAGCGGGGGGGCCAATGAGCAGTTCTTC. Translation: CASRGSGGANEQFF.